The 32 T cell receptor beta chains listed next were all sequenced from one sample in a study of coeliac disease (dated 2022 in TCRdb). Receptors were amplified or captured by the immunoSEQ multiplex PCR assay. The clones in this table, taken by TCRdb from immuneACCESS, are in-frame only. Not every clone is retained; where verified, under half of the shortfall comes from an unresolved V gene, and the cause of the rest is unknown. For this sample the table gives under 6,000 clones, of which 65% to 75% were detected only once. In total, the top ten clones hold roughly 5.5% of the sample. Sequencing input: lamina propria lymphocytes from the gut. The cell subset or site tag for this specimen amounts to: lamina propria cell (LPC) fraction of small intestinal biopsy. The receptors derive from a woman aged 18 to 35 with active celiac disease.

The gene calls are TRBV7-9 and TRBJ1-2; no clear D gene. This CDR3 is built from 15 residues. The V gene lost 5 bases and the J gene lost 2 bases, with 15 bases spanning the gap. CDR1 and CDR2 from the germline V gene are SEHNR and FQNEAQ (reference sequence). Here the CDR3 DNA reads TGTGCCAGCAGCCCCGTTGAGGTTGGAAACTATGGCTACACCTTC. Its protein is CASSPVEVGNYGYTF.

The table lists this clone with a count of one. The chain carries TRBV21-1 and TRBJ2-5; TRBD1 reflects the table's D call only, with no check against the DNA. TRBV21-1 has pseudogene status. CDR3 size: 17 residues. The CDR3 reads CASSTLDRGGDQETQYF. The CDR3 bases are TGTGCCAGCAGCACCCTGGACAGGGGCGGTGATCAAGAGACCCAGTACTTC.

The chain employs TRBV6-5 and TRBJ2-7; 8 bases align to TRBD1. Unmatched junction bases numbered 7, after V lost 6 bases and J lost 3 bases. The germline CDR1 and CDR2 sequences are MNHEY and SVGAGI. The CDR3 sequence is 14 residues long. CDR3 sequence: CASRSQGARYEQYF. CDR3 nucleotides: TGTGCCAGCAGGTCGCAGGGGGCGCGCTACGAGCAGTACTTC.

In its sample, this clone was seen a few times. For the CDR3, the DNA is TGTGCCAGCAGCTTAGTTCAGGGGGATAGTCAAGATACGCAGTATTTT. This gives the protein CASSLVQGDSQDTQYF. This chain connects TRBV7-8 to TRBJ2-3; 7 nucleotides agree with TRBD1. The CDR3 runs to 16 residues. The V segment lost 1 base and the J segment 5 bases; nucleotides outside the gene matches: 9. Germline CDR1 is SGHVS and CDR2 is FQNEAQ.

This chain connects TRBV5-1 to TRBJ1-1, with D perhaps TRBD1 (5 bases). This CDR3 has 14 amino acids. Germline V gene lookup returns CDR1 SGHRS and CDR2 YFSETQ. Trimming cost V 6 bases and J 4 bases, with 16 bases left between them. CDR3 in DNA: TGCGCCAGCAACCAAAATGGACAAGGCACTGAAGCTTTCTTT. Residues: CASNQNGQGTEAFF.

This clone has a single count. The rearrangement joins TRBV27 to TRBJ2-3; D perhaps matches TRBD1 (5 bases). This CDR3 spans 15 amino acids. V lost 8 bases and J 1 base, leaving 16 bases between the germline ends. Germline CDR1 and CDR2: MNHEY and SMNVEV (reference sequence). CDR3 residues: CASHRIGAGTDTQYF. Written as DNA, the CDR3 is TGTGCCAGCCACAGGATCGGCGCTGGCACAGATACGCAGTATTTT.

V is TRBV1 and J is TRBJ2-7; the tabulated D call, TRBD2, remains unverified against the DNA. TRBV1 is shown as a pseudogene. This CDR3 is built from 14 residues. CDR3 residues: CTSSAGTSGYEQYF. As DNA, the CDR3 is TGCACCAGCAGCGCCGGGACTAGCGGTTACGAGCAGTACTTC.

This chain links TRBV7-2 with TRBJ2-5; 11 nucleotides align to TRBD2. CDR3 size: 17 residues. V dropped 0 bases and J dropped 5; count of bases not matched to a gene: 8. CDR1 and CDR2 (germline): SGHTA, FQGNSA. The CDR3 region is CASSLALAGVVRETQYF. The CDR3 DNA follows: TGTGCCAGCAGCTTAGCACTAGCGGGGGTGGTACGGGAGACCCAGTACTTC.

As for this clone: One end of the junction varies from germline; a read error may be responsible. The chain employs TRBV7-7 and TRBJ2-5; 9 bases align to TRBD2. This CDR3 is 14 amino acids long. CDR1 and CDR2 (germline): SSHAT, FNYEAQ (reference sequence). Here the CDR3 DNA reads TGTGCTAGCAGCTTAGGGCGGGGGGGGGAGACCCAGTACTTC. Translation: CASSLGRGGETQYF.

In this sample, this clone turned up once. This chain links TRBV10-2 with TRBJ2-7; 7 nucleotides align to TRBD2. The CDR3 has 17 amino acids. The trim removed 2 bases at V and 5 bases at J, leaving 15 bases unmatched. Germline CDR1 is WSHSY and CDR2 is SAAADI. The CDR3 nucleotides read TGCGCCAGCAGTGAGCGTCCCCGTTCTAGCGGCTACCACGAGCAGTACTTC. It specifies CASSERPRSSGYHEQYF.

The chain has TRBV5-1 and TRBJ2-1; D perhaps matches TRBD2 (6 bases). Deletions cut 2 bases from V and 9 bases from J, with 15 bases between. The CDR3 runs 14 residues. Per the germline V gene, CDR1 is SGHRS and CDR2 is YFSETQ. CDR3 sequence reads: CASSFLGPGVEQFF. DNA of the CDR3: TGCGCCAGCAGCTTTCTAGGGCCGGGGGTTGAGCAGTTCTTC. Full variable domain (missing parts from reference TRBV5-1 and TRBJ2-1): KAGVTQTPRYLIKTRGQQVTLSCSPISGHRSVSWYQQTPGQGLQFLFEYFSETQRNKGNFPGRFSGRQFSNSRSEMNVSTLELGDSALYLCASSFLGPGVEQFFGPGTRLTVL.

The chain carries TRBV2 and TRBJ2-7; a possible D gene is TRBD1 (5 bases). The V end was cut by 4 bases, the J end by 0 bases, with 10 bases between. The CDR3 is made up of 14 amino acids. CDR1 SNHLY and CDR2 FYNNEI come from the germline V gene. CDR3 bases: TGTGCCAGCAGTGGTCTAGGGGCCTCCTACGAGCAGTACTTC. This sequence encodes CASSGLGASYEQYF.

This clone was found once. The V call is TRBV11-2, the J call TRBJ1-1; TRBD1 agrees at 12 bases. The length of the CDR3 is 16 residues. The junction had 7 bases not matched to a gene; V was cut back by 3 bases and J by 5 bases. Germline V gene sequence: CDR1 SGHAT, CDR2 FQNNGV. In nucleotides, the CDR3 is TGTGCCAGCAGCTTCCCGGGACAGGGGGCGAGTACTGAAGCTTTCTTT. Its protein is CASSFPGQGASTEAFF.

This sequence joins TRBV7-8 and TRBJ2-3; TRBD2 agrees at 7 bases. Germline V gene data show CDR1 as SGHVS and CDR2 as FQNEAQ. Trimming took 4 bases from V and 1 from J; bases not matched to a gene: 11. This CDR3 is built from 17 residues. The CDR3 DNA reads TGTGCCAGCAGCTCAATCGGACTAGTTGTCGGCACAGATACGCAGTATTTT. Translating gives CASSSIGLVVGTDTQYF.

The CDR3 reads CASSEPGQAISGANVLTF. The CDR3 nucleotides are TGCGCCAGCAGCGAACCGGGACAGGCTATCTCTGGGGCCAACGTCCTGACTTTC. The V gene is TRBV5-1, the J gene TRBJ2-6; 8 positions agree with TRBD1. V dropped 4 bases and J dropped 0; count of bases not matched to a gene: 9. The germline CDR1 and CDR2 sequences are SGHRS and YFSETQ. The CDR3 is 18 amino acids.

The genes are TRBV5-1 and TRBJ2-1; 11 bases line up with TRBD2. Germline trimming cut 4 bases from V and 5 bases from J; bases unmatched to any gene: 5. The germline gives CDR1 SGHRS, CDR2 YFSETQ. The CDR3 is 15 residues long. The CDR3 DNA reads TGCGCCAGCAGCCGACTAGCGGGGTATAACAATGAGCAGTTCTTC. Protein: CASSRLAGYNNEQFF.

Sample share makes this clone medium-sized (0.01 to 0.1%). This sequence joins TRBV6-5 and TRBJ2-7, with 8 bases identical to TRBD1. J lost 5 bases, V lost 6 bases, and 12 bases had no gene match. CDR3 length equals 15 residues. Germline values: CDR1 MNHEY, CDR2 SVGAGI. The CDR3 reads CASRQRTGWVDEQYF. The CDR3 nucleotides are TGTGCCAGCAGGCAAAGGACAGGGTGGGTCGACGAGCAGTACTTC.

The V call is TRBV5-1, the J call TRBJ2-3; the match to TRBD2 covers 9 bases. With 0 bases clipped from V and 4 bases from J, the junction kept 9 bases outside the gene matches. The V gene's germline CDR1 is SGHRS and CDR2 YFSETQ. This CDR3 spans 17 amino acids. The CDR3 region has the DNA TGCGCCAGCAGCTTGGAATTAGCGGGAGTAGGAGCAGATACGCAGTATTTT. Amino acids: CASSLELAGVGADTQYF.

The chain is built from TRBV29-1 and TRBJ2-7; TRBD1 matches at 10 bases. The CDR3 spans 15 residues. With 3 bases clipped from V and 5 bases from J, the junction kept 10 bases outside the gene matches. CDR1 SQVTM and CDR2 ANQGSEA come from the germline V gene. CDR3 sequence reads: CSVETGGSERDEQYF. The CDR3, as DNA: TGCAGCGTTGAGACAGGGGGCTCCGAAAGGGACGAGCAGTACTTC.

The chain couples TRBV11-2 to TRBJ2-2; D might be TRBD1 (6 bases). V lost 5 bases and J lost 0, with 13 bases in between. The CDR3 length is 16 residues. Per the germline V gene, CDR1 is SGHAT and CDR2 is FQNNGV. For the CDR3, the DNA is TGTGCCAGCAGCACACGGACAGCCTCGAACACCGGGGAGCTGTTTTTT. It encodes CASSTRTASNTGELFF.

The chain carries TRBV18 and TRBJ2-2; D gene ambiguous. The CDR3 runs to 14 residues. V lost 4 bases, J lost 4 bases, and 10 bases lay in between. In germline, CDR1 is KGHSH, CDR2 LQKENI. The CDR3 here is CASSQYSSTGELFF. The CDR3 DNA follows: TGTGCCAGCTCACAGTACAGTTCCACCGGGGAGCTGTTTTTT. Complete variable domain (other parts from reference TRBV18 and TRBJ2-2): NAGVMQNPRHLVRRRGQEARLRCSPMKGHSHVYWYRQLPEEGLKFMVYLQKENIIDESGMPKERFSAEFPKEGPSILRIQQVVRGDSAAYFCASSQYSSTGELFFGEGSRLTVL.

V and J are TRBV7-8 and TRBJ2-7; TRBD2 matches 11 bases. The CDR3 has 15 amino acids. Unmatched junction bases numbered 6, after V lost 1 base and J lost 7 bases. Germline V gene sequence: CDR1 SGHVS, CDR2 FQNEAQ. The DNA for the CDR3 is TGTGCCAGCAGCTTAGGTCTACTAGCGGGAGAAGAGCAGTACTTC. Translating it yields CASSLGLLAGEEQYF.

The DNA for the CDR3 is TGTGCAAGTCACCGAGCTAGCGGGAGTGGTGGCATTCAGTACTTC. Its protein is CASHRASGSGGIQYF. The chain combines TRBV12-2 with TRBJ2-4; TRBD2, the D gene given by the table, was not confirmed from the DNA. TRBV12-2 is assigned pseudogene status. The CDR3 consists of 15 residues.

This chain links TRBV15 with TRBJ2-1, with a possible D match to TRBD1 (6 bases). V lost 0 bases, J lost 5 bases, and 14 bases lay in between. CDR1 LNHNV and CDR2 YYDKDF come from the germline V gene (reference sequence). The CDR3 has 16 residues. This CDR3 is CATSRDWAGVNNEQFF. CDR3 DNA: TGTGCCACCAGCAGAGATTGGGCAGGGGTGAACAATGAGCAGTTCTTC.

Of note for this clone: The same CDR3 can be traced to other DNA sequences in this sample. CDR3 in DNA: TGTGCCAGCAGCTTAAGCGGGGGGGCCGGTGAGCAGTTCTTC. It encodes CASSLSGGAGEQFF. The V and J genes are TRBV7-3 and TRBJ2-1; TRBD2 aligns across 9 bases. The V segment lost 1 base and the J segment 9 bases; nucleotides outside the gene matches: 4. The CDR3 loop spans 14 amino acids. Looked up from germline, CDR1 is SGHTA and CDR2 is FQGTGA.

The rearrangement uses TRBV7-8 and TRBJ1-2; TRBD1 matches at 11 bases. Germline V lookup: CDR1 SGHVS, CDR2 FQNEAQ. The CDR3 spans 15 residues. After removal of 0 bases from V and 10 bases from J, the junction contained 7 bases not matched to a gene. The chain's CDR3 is CASSLAAGTGGVYTF. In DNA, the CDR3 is TGTGCCAGCAGCTTAGCGGCTGGGACAGGGGGAGTCTACACCTTC.

The CDR3 protein is CASSEVGQGVIYEQYF. The CDR3 DNA reads TGTGCCAGCAGTGAAGTTGGGCAGGGCGTGATCTACGAGCAGTACTTC. This chain joins TRBV2 and TRBJ2-7, with a tentative D call TRBD1 (5 bases). Trimming stripped 1 base from V and 3 bases from J, with 16 bases between. From germline, CDR1 is SNHLY and CDR2 FYNNEI. The CDR3 sequence is 16 residues long.

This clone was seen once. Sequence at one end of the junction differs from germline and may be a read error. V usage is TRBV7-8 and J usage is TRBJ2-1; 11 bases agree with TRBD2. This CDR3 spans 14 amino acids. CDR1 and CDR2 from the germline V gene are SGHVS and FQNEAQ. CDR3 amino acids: CASSLAGGHNEQFF. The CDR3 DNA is TGTGCCAGCAGCCTAGCGGGAGGCCACAATGAGCAGTTCTTC.

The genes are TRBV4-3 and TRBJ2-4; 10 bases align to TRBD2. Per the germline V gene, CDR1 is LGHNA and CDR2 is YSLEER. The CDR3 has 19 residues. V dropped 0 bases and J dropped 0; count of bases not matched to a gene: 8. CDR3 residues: CASSQDAASGGVAKNIQYF. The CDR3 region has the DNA TGCGCCAGCAGCCAAGACGCGGCTAGCGGGGGTGTAGCCAAAAACATTCAGTACTTC.

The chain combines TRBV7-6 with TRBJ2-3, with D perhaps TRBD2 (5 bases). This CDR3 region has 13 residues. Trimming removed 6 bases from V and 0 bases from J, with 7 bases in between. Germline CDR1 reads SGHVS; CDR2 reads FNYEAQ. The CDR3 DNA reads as TGTGCCAGCAGACCGGGAAGCACAGATACGCAGTATTTT. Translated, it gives CASRPGSTDTQYF. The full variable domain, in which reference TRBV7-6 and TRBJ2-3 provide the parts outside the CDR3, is GAGVSQSPRYKVTKRGQDVALRCDPISGHVSLYWYRQALGQGPEFLTYFNYEAQQDKSGLPNDRFSAERPEGSISTLTIQRTEQRDSAMYRCASRPGSTDTQYFGPGTRLTVL.

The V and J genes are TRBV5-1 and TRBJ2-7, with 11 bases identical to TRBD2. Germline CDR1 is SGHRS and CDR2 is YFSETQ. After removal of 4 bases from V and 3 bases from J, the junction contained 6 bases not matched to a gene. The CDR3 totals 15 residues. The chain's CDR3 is CASSIGTSGLYEQYF. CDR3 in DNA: TGCGCCAGCAGCATCGGGACTAGCGGACTCTACGAGCAGTACTTC.

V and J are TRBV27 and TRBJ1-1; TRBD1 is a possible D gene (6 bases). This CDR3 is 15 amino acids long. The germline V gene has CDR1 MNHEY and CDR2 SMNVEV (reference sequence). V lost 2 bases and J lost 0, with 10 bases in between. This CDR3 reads CASSLRQDLNTEAFF. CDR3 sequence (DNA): TGTGCCAGCAGTTTAAGACAGGACTTGAACACTGAAGCTTTCTTT.